This TCR beta chain was captured by sequencing in a study of OX40 agonist ivuxolimab in advanced cancers. The protocol was immunoSEQ multiplex PCR, while the TCRdb copy is restricted to in-frame clones and leaves out a portion. This table holds just over 50,000 clones, roughly 90% found once. Trimming took 2 bases from V and 3 from J, leaving 10 bases between them. The CDR3 is made up of 15 amino acids. Per the germline V gene, CDR1 is MNHNS and CDR2 is SASEGT. The chain couples TRBV6-1 to TRBJ2-2; the D gene is possibly TRBD2 (5 bases). The receptor's source is an adult with an advanced solid tumor such as melanoma, head and neck, liver or kidney cancer. The input for sequencing was CD4+ or CD8+ T cells sorted from blood, taken in a trial of the OX40 agonist ivuxolimab. The CDR3 spells CASSELRGHTGELFF. The CDR3 DNA follows: TGTGCCAGCAGTGAATTGCGCGGGCACACCGGGGAGCTGTTTTTT.